This T cell receptor beta chain was obtained from a study of molecular identifiers for immune sequencing clone quantification. Broader study findings: Beyond 20 RNA copies, clones held over 98% of effector molecules, compared with under 1% in naive cells. Barcode sharing among identical TCR molecules could make large clones appear smaller.

This clonotype was detected only a few times. The antigen is not known. The CDR3 spans 16 residues. V shed 3 bases and J 8 bases; nucleotides not matched to a gene: 13. CDR1 is SGHTS, CDR2 YDEGEE, per germline. MiXCR, applied by TCRdb to the PCR reads, yields one record per CDR3 protein. Here the sample spans about 640,000 distinct CDR3 sequences, 20% being singletons. V is TRBV5-8 and J is TRBJ2-3; 9 bases are a match to TRBD1. This receptor was identified in a human donor in good health. Some libraries in this study had Jurkat cell RNA spiked in. The sequencing sample was made of naive CD8+ T cells from blood, with Jurkat cell RNA spiked in. The subset here: FACS-sorted CD8+CD4-CCR7+CD45RA+ naive T cells. CDR3 nucleotide sequence: TGTGCCAGCAGCTCGCCCTGGGGACAGGGTCGAGGTACGCAGTATTTT. Its translation is CASSSPWGQGRGTQYF.